Listed below are T cell receptor beta chains from one sample, sequenced in a study of blood T cell repertoires in COVID-19. Assay: immunoSEQ multiplex PCR; the TCRdb copy retains only in-frame clones and omits some. Of approximately 470,000 clones listed, 75% to 90% are singletons. The source material was PBMCs or T cells enriched from blood (not recorded which). These receptors were taken from a young woman who had recovered from COVID-19. Each CDR3 is given with its conserved first and last residue. A D gene is named only where the DNA matches it firmly. Where a row states a size, it is once, few, many or the class of an expanded clone; other rows omit it.

D: TRBD1; J: TRBJ1-6; length: 15; V: TRBV6-5; size: NA; CDR3: CASSPRDRVNSPLHF; DNA: TGTGCCAGCAGTCCGAGGGACAGGGTAAATTCACCCCTCCACTTT
D: TRBD2; J: TRBJ2-1; length: 13; V: TRBV6-5; size: NA; CDR3: CATSGRGRNEQFF; DNA: TGTGCCACCTCGGGGCGGGGGAGGAATGAGCAGTTCTTC
D: TRBD1; J: TRBJ1-2; length: 15; V: TRBV6-5; size: NA; CDR3: CASSYGTGVGYGYTF; DNA: TGTGCCAGCAGTTACGGGACAGGGGTAGGATATGGCTACACCTTC
D: NA; J: TRBJ1-4; length: 13; V: TRBV10-3; size: NA; CDR3: CAISEQAFEKLFF; DNA: TGTGCCATCAGTGAGCAAGCCTTTGAAAAACTGTTTTTT
D: TRBD1; J: TRBJ1-5; length: 17; V: TRBV7-7; size: NA; CDR3: CASSLAGGQGILQPQHF; DNA: TGTGCTAGCAGCTTAGCTGGGGGACAGGGTATCCTTCAGCCCCAGCATTTT
D: TRBD2; J: TRBJ2-7; length: 17; V: TRBV5-1; size: NA; CDR3: CASSLPKAGAISYEQYF; DNA: TGCGCCAGCAGCTTGCCAAAAGCGGGGGCCATCTCCTACGAGCAGTACTTC
D: TRBD1; J: TRBJ2-1; length: 15; V: TRBV28; size: NA; CDR3: CASSRGQGGDNEQFF; DNA: TGTGCCAGCAGCCGAGGACAGGGTGGAGACAATGAGCAGTTCTTC
D: TRBD1; J: TRBJ1-2; length: 13; V: TRBV19; size: NA; CDR3: CASKDRENYGYTF; DNA: TGTGCCAGTAAGGACAGGGAGAACTATGGCTACACCTTC
D: NA; J: TRBJ1-2; length: 15; V: TRBV19; size: once; CDR3: CASSRYGGAIYGYTF; DNA: TGTGCCAGTAGTCGCTATGGAGGGGCTATCTATGGCTACACCTTC
D: TRBD2; J: TRBJ2-5; length: 16; V: TRBV30; size: NA; CDR3: CAWSGLAGGPVETQYF; DNA: TGTGCCTGGAGTGGACTAGCGGGGGGGCCAGTGGAGACCCAGTACTTC
D: NA; J: TRBJ1-2; length: 13; V: TRBV19; size: NA; CDR3: CASSIATDYGYTF; DNA: TGTGCCAGTAGTATCGCGACAGACTATGGCTACACCTTC
D: NA; J: TRBJ2-5; length: 13; V: TRBV2; size: NA; CDR3: CASEGEYQETQYF; DNA: TGTGCCAGCGAAGGAGAGTACCAAGAGACCCAGTACTTC
D: NA; J: TRBJ1-5; length: 17; V: TRBV5-6; size: NA; CDR3: CASSSRGARGYNQPQHF; DNA: TGTGCCAGCAGTTCCCGCGGTGCAAGGGGCTATAATCAGCCCCAGCATTTT
D: TRBD2; J: TRBJ2-7; length: 15; V: TRBV5-1; size: NA; CDR3: CASSLSGEESYEQYF; DNA: TGCGCCAGCAGCCTTAGCGGGGAGGAGTCCTACGAGCAGTACTTC
D: NA; J: TRBJ2-5; length: 15; V: TRBV24-1; size: NA; CDR3: CATSDVQGDQETQYF; DNA: TGTGCCACCAGTGACGTACAGGGCGACCAAGAGACCCAGTACTTC
D: NA; J: TRBJ2-7; length: 14; V: TRBV5-1; size: NA; CDR3: CASSLLEGADEQYF; DNA: TGCGCCAGCAGCTTGCTGGAGGGGGCTGACGAGCAGTACTTC